These 18 T cell receptor beta chains were sequenced from one sample in a study of beta chain features in type 1 diabetes (dated by TCRdb to 2016 to 2019). Libraries were prepared through the immunoSEQ multiplex PCR assay. The entire amount of isolated RNA was reverse transcribed using the High Capacity cDNA Reverse Transcription Kit, so the sequenced TCRB transcripts were expressed ones. Imported from immuneACCESS, the table was reduced by TCRdb to in-frame sequences with V and J called. These copies leave out some clones; in studies compared against another copy, an unresolved V gene accounts for under half, and the cause of the remainder is not known. The sample profile shows about 710,000 clones; over 12% of them were found once. The top ten clones comprise roughly 0.04% of the sample. Points the paper makes about the study in general: In all four CD4+ subsets, TCRB CDR3 length was moderately but significantly shorter in type 1 diabetes patients.

For these TCRs, the target antigens are not known. Specimen: naive CD4+ T cells from blood. The meaning of the sample's cell subset or site label: true naive CD4+ T cells. Source of these receptors: a man aged 18-30 years with type 1 diabetes.

This clone was counted only a few times. The chain has TRBV14 and TRBJ1-2; D is perhaps TRBD1 (6 bases). V lost 2 bases and J lost 3, with 10 bases in between. This CDR3 has 14 amino acids. Germline assignment: CDR1 SGHDN and CDR2 FVKESK. CDR3 sequence reads: CASSQQYRDYGYTF. The CDR3 nucleotides read TGTGCCAGCAGCCAACAATACAGGGACTATGGCTACACCTTC.

This clone came up a few times. The chain combines TRBV7-9 with TRBJ2-1; the match to TRBD2 covers 12 bases. Germline V lookup: CDR1 SEHNR, CDR2 FQNEAQ (reference sequence). The V segment lost 5 bases and the J segment 8 bases; nucleotides outside the gene matches: 7. This CDR3 is built from 15 residues. CDR3 sequence reads: CASSRLAGVDDEQFF. The CDR3 region has the DNA TGTGCCAGCAGCCGACTAGCGGGAGTGGACGATGAGCAGTTCTTC.

This clone has more than one count but fewer than ten. This chain uses TRBV18 with TRBJ2-1; D is perhaps TRBD2 (5 bases). The CDR3 runs 17 residues. Germline CDR1 reads KGHSH; CDR2 reads LQKENI. The V gene lost 2 bases and the J gene lost 7 bases, with 21 bases spanning the gap. CDR3 DNA sequence: TGTGCCAGCTCACCAGGTCTGTTTGAGGGCCCCGAGAATGAGCAGTTCTTC. Translation: CASSPGLFEGPENEQFF.

V gene TRBV7-9 combines with J gene TRBJ2-2; D ambiguous. Trimming pared 1 base from V and 6 bases from J, leaving 9 bases between. Germline V gene sequence: CDR1 SEHNR, CDR2 FQNEAQ (reference sequence). The CDR3 covers 14 residues. Here the CDR3 reads CASSLGQVSGELFF. The CDR3 DNA reads TGTGCCAGCAGCTTAGGTCAGGTGTCCGGGGAGCTGTTTTTT. The full variable domain, in which reference TRBV7-9 and TRBJ2-2 provide the parts outside the CDR3, is DTGVSQNPRHKITKRGQNVTFRCDPISEHNRLYWYRQTLGQGPEFLTYFQNEAQLEKSRLLSDRFSAERPKGSFSTLEIQRTEQGDSAMYLCASSLGQVSGELFFGEGSRLTVL.

V gene TRBV5-1 combines with J gene TRBJ2-3; a weak D match, TRBD2 (6 bases). CDR3 length: 17 amino acids. V dropped 0 bases and J dropped 2 bases, with 16 bases sitting between them. Germline values: CDR1 SGHRS, CDR2 YFSETQ. CDR3 region: CASSLGGFSRDTDTQYF. In DNA form, the CDR3 reads TGCGCCAGCAGCTTGGGGGGTTTTTCGCGGGACACAGATACGCAGTATTTT.

The chain joins TRBV28 to TRBJ1-2; D unclear. V lost 1 base and J lost 3, with 6 bases in between. CDR1 is MDHEN and CDR2 is SYDVKM in the germline V gene. This CDR3 has 13 residues. DNA for the CDR3: TGTGCCAGCAGTTTATCATCCTACTATGGCTACACCTTC. It yields the protein CASSLSSYYGYTF.

The chain couples TRBV28 to TRBJ2-7; no definite D call. V was pared by 8 bases and J by 2 bases, with 10 bases between. Germline loops: CDR1 MDHEN, CDR2 SYDVKM. CDR3 length: 12 residues. The CDR3 nucleotides are TGTGCCAGCTCCCGGACCCCCTACGAGCAGTACTTC. Protein: CASSRTPYEQYF.

V usage is TRBV28 and J usage is TRBJ1-1; a weak D match, TRBD1 (6 bases). Germline CDR1 MDHEN, CDR2 SYDVKM. The V and J ends lost 5 bases and 7 bases respectively, with 14 bases between them. The CDR3 length is 13 residues. The CDR3 nucleotides read TGTGCCAGCAGTGCCGGACAGTCGCTTGAAGCTTTCTTT. This sequence encodes CASSAGQSLEAFF.

This clone came up a few times. V is TRBV4-2 and J is TRBJ1-6; D unresolved. V was clipped by 4 bases and J by 7 bases, with 23 bases between them. Germline-derived CDR1 and CDR2 are LGHNA and YNFKEQ. The CDR3 has 18 amino acids. CDR3 sequence (DNA): TGTGCCAGCAGCCGAGACCACCTCAGGACTGGGAGGAATTCACCCCTCCACTTT. It translates to CASSRDHLRTGRNSPLHF.

This clone has just a few counts. The V and J genes are TRBV19 and TRBJ2-1, with TRBD1 identical over 8 bases. The CDR3 spans 15 residues. The germline V gene encodes CDR1 LNHDA and CDR2 SQIVND (reference sequence). V shed 7 bases, J shed 8 bases, and the junction held 13 bases outside the gene matches. The DNA for the CDR3 is TGTGCCAGTATTGAAAGGGCAGGGGGCAAGGATGAGCAGTTCTTC. Protein product: CASIERAGGKDEQFF.

There are a few counts of this clone. The gene calls are TRBV7-9 and TRBJ2-1; D may be TRBD2 (6 bases). Trimming took 6 bases from V and 5 from J, leaving 11 bases between them. CDR1 SEHNR and CDR2 FQNEAQ come from the germline V gene (reference sequence). The CDR3 is made up of 13 amino acids. The CDR3 coding sequence is TGTGCCAGCAGTAATAGCGGAAACAATGAGCAGTTCTTC. This codes for CASSNSGNNEQFF.

The V and J genes are TRBV18 and TRBJ2-3; 7 bases map to TRBD1. After removal of 4 bases from V and 4 bases from J, the junction contained 5 bases not matched to a gene. Germline CDR1 KGHSH, CDR2 LQKENI. The CDR3 contains 14 residues. The CDR3 here is CASSQGAPADTQYF. CDR3 nucleotides: TGTGCCAGCTCACAGGGGGCGCCGGCAGATACGCAGTATTTT. Based on the CDR3 plus reference TRBV18 and TRBJ2-3, the full variable domain is NAGVMQNPRHLVRRRGQEARLRCSPMKGHSHVYWYRQLPEEGLKFMVYLQKENIIDESGMPKERFSAEFPKEGPSILRIQQVVRGDSAAYFCASSQGAPADTQYFGPGTRLTVL.

The CDR3 loop is CASSRWDRASGNTIYF. In nucleotides, the CDR3 is TGCGCCAGCAGCAGGTGGGACAGGGCGTCTGGAAACACCATATATTTT. The V call is TRBV5-1, the J call TRBJ1-3; the match to TRBD1 covers 9 bases. The CDR3 is 16 residues long. CDR1 is SGHRS and CDR2 is YFSETQ in the germline V gene. The V and J ends lost 4 bases and 1 base, in that order; junction bases with no gene match: 6. The variable domain in full, completed from reference TRBV5-1 and TRBJ1-3, reads KAGVTQTPRYLIKTRGQQVTLSCSPISGHRSVSWYQQTPGQGLQFLFEYFSETQRNKGNFPGRFSGRQFSNSRSEMNVSTLELGDSALYLCASSRWDRASGNTIYFGEGSWLTVV.

The J gene is TRBJ2-7, the V gene TRBV9; a possible D gene is TRBD1 (5 bases). V was cut by 4 bases and J by 0 bases, with 11 bases left in between. The germline CDR1 and CDR2 sequences are SGDLS and YYNGEE. This CDR3 has 14 residues. The chain's CDR3 is CASSITGDSYEQYF. Written as DNA, the CDR3 is TGTGCCAGCAGCATAACAGGTGACTCCTACGAGCAGTACTTC.

The gene calls are TRBV5-1 and TRBJ1-6; D call uncertain. The CDR3 totals 14 residues. Germline CDR1 is SGHRS and CDR2 is YFSETQ. V dropped 4 bases and J dropped 7 bases, with 12 bases sitting between them. The CDR3 reads CASSPEGRNSPLHF. The CDR3 DNA reads as TGCGCCAGCAGCCCGGAGGGCAGAAATTCACCCCTCCACTTT.

This clone was observed a few times. The chain links TRBV5-1 to TRBJ2-1; 10 bases align to TRBD2. From germline, CDR1 is SGHRS and CDR2 YFSETQ. CDR3 size: 18 residues. The ends lost 4 bases at V and 7 bases at J; junction bases unmatched: 17. CDR3 bases: TGCGCCAGCAGCCCAGGGAGGGCTAGCGGGAGCTGGGTGAATGAGCAGTTCTTC. Translating gives CASSPGRASGSWVNEQFF.

This clone was detected a few times. The same CDR3 can be traced to other DNA sequences in this sample. The CDR3 sequence is CASSVSGYNEQFF. The CDR3 DNA sequence: TGTGCCAGCAGCGTTAGCGGGTACAATGAGCAGTTCTTC. The chain employs TRBV9 and TRBJ2-1, with TRBD2 identical over 7 bases. The length of the CDR3 is 13 residues. Germline V CDR1 and CDR2: SGDLS, YYNGEE. Losses at the gene ends were 2 bases for V and 4 bases for J; bases not matched to a gene: 0.

This chain joins TRBV25-1 and TRBJ1-2, with D possibly being TRBD1 (6 bases). The germline gives CDR1 MGHDK, CDR2 SYGVNS. The CDR3 consists of 16 residues. The V and J ends lost 8 bases and 8 bases respectively, with 27 bases between them. As DNA, the CDR3 is TGTGCCAGCCAACAGGCCTCGTCGGGACAATCCGGCGGCTACACCTTC. Translated: CASQQASSGQSGGYTF.